Below, 26 T cell receptor beta chains from the same sample are listed, as sequenced in a study of multiple sclerosis patients with progressive multifocal leukoencephalopathy (dated by TCRdb to the late 2010s). According to the study, the label for this sample's time point signals: before natalizumab initiation. Library method: the immunoSEQ multiplex PCR assay. TCRdb took over this immuneACCESS table, retaining in-frame rearrangements with V and J assigned. Such tables are incomplete; in checked studies, under half of the missing clones stem from an unresolved V gene, and the remainder is unexplained. The sample profile shows tens of thousands of clones; around 91% of them were found once. The ten biggest clones cover roughly 1.5% of the sample. Specimen: PBMCs. The receptors shown here come from a human donor with multiple sclerosis.

The chain carries TRBV30 and TRBJ1-2; D gene ambiguous. The CDR3 has 14 amino acids. V was clipped by 0 bases and J by 6 bases, with 14 bases between them. The germline V gene encodes CDR1 GTSNPN and CDR2 SVGIG (reference sequence). As DNA, the CDR3 is TGTGCCTGGAGTGTTACCCCGGGAAGCAATGGCTACACCTTC. As protein: CAWSVTPGSNGYTF.

The chain couples TRBV4-3 to TRBJ1-1, with D unresolved. The CDR3 extends over 16 amino acids. The germline V gene has CDR1 LGHNA and CDR2 YSLEER. V dropped 1 base and J dropped 0 bases, with 12 bases sitting between them. The CDR3 DNA sequence: TGCGCCAGCAGCCAAGGGGTAGGAGACATGAACACTGAAGCTTTCTTT. Translated: CASSQGVGDMNTEAFF.

The chain links TRBV25-1 to TRBJ2-3; 7 nucleotides match TRBD2. J was trimmed by 2 bases and V by 9 bases; bases with no gene match: 5. The germline gives CDR1 MGHDK, CDR2 SYGVNS. This CDR3 spans 13 amino acids. Here the CDR3 DNA reads TGTGCCAGTTTAGCGGGCATCACAGATACGCAGTATTTT. As protein: CASLAGITDTQYF.

V and J are TRBV7-9 and TRBJ1-5; no clear D. There are 14 residues in the CDR3. Germline V gene data show CDR1 as SEHNR and CDR2 as FQNEAQ (reference sequence). The germline V and J ends were trimmed by 2 bases and 5 bases, with 10 bases remaining between them. CDR3 bases: TGTGCCAGCAGCTTAATGGGCTCAGATCAGCCCCAGCATTTT. Its protein is CASSLMGSDQPQHF.

This chain links TRBV5-3 with TRBJ2-3, with D hard to call. TRBV5-3 is assigned to the ORF class and has an uncertain function. Trimming removed 0 bases at V and 2 bases at J, with 7 bases between. This CDR3 has 14 amino acids. Written as DNA, the CDR3 is TGTGCCAGAAGCTTGGTTTCTTCCACAGATACGCAGTATTTT. Protein product: CARSLVSSTDTQYF.

V usage is TRBV4-1 and J usage is TRBJ2-1; a weak D match, TRBD1 (6 bases). CDR1 is MGHRA, CDR2 YSYEKL, per germline. This CDR3 has 17 residues. With 0 bases removed from V and 7 bases from J, the gap between germline ends came to 19 bases. CDR3 sequence reads: CASSQDPGARDWNEQFF. DNA for the CDR3: TGCGCCAGCAGCCAAGATCCAGGGGCGAGGGATTGGAATGAGCAGTTCTTC.

The chain combines TRBV19 with TRBJ2-7; D is undetermined. Trimming cost V 5 bases and J 2 bases, with 10 bases left between them. Germline CDR1 LNHDA, CDR2 SQIVND (reference sequence). The CDR3 is 13 residues long. The CDR3 reads CASSSGLTYEQYF. CDR3 in DNA: TGTGCCAGTAGTTCGGGCCTTACCTACGAGCAGTACTTC.

The rearrangement links TRBV4-3 to TRBJ2-1; either TRBD1 or TRBD2 may supply D (5 bases each). V was trimmed by 7 bases and J by 0 bases, leaving 10 bases between them. The CDR3 is made up of 14 amino acids. The V gene's germline CDR1 is LGHNA and CDR2 YSLEER. The CDR3 sequence: CASTTRGSYNEQFF. In DNA, the CDR3 is TGCGCCAGCACCACGAGGGGCTCCTACAATGAGCAGTTCTTC.

This clone appeared a few times. This chain links TRBV27 with TRBJ2-1, with D possibly called TRBD1 or TRBD2 (5 bases each). The CDR3 is 14 amino acids. CDR1 and CDR2 from the germline V gene are MNHEY and SMNVEV (reference sequence). V lost 5 bases, J lost 5 bases, and 13 bases lay in between. The CDR3 here is CASSPPWGNNEQFF. In DNA, the CDR3 is TGTGCCAGCAGTCCCCCCTGGGGGAACAATGAGCAGTTCTTC.

This rearrangement joins TRBV7-9 to TRBJ1-1; D call uncertain. The germline V and J ends were trimmed by 5 bases and 3 bases, with 10 bases remaining between them. Germline V lookup: CDR1 SEHNR, CDR2 FQNEAQ (reference sequence). This CDR3 spans 13 amino acids. CDR3 region: CASSASPDTEAFF. The CDR3, as DNA: TGTGCCAGCAGCGCATCCCCAGACACTGAAGCTTTCTTT.

The J gene is TRBJ1-4, the V gene TRBV30, with D maybe TRBD1 (6 bases). The germline V and J ends were trimmed by 1 base and 2 bases, with 11 bases remaining between them. Germline V CDR1 and CDR2: GTSNPN, SVGIG (reference sequence). The CDR3 sequence is 15 residues long. The CDR3 reads CAWSGGDRTNEKLFF. In nucleotides, the CDR3 is TGTGCCTGGAGTGGGGGAGACAGGACTAATGAAAAACTGTTTTTT.

This chain uses TRBV19 with TRBJ1-2, with D perhaps matching TRBD1 (6 bases). The V gene's germline CDR1 is LNHDA and CDR2 SQIVND (reference sequence). V lost 5 bases, J lost 4 bases, and 14 bases lay in between. The CDR3 has 14 amino acids. The CDR3 spells CASSVGQSGYGYTF. The CDR3 coding sequence is TGTGCCAGTAGTGTCGGACAGTCGGGCTATGGCTACACCTTC.

The chain carries TRBV7-9 and TRBJ1-4; 7 bases are shared with TRBD1. The CDR3 contains 14 residues. V lost 2 bases to trimming and J lost 8 bases; unmatched junction nucleotides: 5. Looked up from germline, CDR1 is SEHNR and CDR2 is FQNEAQ (reference sequence). CDR3 protein: CASSLHGTEEKLFF. As DNA, the CDR3 is TGTGCCAGCAGCTTACATGGGACAGAGGAAAAACTGTTTTTT.

This clone was seen a single time. The chain has TRBV11-2 and TRBJ2-7; D might be TRBD1 or TRBD2, each matching 5 bases. The ends were cut back, 2 bases at V and 3 bases at J, with 14 bases in the middle. CDR3 length equals 15 residues. The germline V gene encodes CDR1 SGHAT and CDR2 FQNNGV. The CDR3 DNA follows: TGTGCCAGCAGCTTAAGGTGGGACCGGAACTACGAGCAGTACTTC. Its protein product is CASSLRWDRNYEQYF.

J is TRBJ1-1 and V is TRBV7-8; TRBD1 agrees at 9 bases. Germline assignment: CDR1 SGHVS and CDR2 FQNEAQ. V shed 5 bases and J 11 bases; nucleotides not matched to a gene: 15. This CDR3 is 15 amino acids long. As DNA, the CDR3 is TGTGCCAGCAGCGCCTTTAGCGCGGGACAGGGAGTTGCTTTCTTT. This encodes CASSAFSAGQGVAFF.

The chain carries TRBV9 and TRBJ2-1; a possible D gene is TRBD2 (6 bases). In germline, CDR1 is SGDLS, CDR2 YYNGEE. CDR3 length: 17 amino acids. Deletions cut 2 bases from V and 1 base from J, with 16 bases between. CDR3: CASSVASGGISYNEQFF. Here the CDR3 DNA reads TGTGCCAGCAGCGTCGCCTCCGGGGGAATTTCCTACAATGAGCAGTTCTTC.

V gene TRBV4-1 combines with J gene TRBJ2-7; D perhaps matches TRBD1 (5 bases). Germline values: CDR1 MGHRA, CDR2 YSYEKL. CDR3 length: 15 residues. V lost 0 bases to trimming and J lost 6 bases, with 15 bases between them. The chain's CDR3 is CASSQDPGLALEQYF. The CDR3 DNA reads TGCGCCAGCAGCCAAGATCCAGGGCTTGCACTCGAGCAGTACTTC.

The chain carries TRBV7-9 and TRBJ2-5, with 10 bases aligning to TRBD2. The DNA end is more similar to TRBJ2-7, so the J call may be wrong. Looked up from germline, CDR1 is SEHNR and CDR2 is FQNEAQ (reference sequence). The CDR3 length is 15 residues. Written as DNA, the CDR3 is TGTGCCAGCAGCTTAGCTGGACTAGCGGTCTACGAGCAGTACTTC. As protein: CASSLAGLAVYEQYF.

This sequence joins TRBV7-9 and TRBJ1-2; 7 bases are a match to TRBD1. Germline loops: CDR1 SEHNR, CDR2 FQNEAQ (reference sequence). The CDR3 has 14 amino acids. The ends lost 4 bases at V and 4 bases at J; junction bases unmatched: 6. CDR3: CASSYDRVGYGYTF. CDR3 bases: TGTGCCAGCAGCTACGACAGGGTTGGCTATGGCTACACCTTC.

This clone was seen just once. The chain combines TRBV7-9 with TRBJ1-2, with 8 bases lining up with TRBD1. CDR1 and CDR2 (germline): SEHNR, FQNEAQ (reference sequence). Germline trimming cut 5 bases from V and 6 bases from J; bases unmatched to any gene: 17. The CDR3 covers 17 residues. The CDR3 DNA reads TGTGCCAGCAGCCCCTGGACAGGGACCACCGGGCGGGATGGCTACACCTTC. Its protein is CASSPWTGTTGRDGYTF.

This chain joins TRBV27 and TRBJ2-1; 9 positions agree with TRBD2. In germline, CDR1 is MNHEY, CDR2 SMNVEV (reference sequence). The CDR3 extends over 15 amino acids. V was pared by 3 bases and J by 5 bases, with 5 bases of the junction left unmatched. The DNA of the CDR3 is TGTGCCAGCAGTTTCTTGGCTAGCGGGAACAATGAGCAGTTCTTC. Its translation: CASSFLASGNNEQFF.

Only one count was recorded for this clone. V gene TRBV5-1 combines with J gene TRBJ1-2; the D is unclear. Germline values: CDR1 SGHRS, CDR2 YFSETQ. Trimming pared 0 bases from V and 3 bases from J, leaving 12 bases between. This CDR3 spans 15 amino acids. Here the CDR3 reads CASSLGQAPHYGYTF. CDR3 nucleotides: TGCGCCAGCAGCTTGGGGCAGGCCCCCCACTATGGCTACACCTTC.

The J gene is TRBJ1-1, the V gene TRBV29-1, with TRBD1 identical over 8 bases. This CDR3 contains 16 residues. Germline lookup yields CDR1 SQVTM and CDR2 ANQGSEA. The trim removed 4 bases at V and 1 base at J, leaving 11 bases unmatched. The DNA of the CDR3 is TGCAGCGTTGGGAGCCCCCGGGACAGGACGAACACTGAAGCTTTCTTT. It yields the protein CSVGSPRDRTNTEAFF. The entire variable domain, with the rest obtained from reference TRBV29-1 and TRBJ1-1, is as follows: SAVISQKPSRDICQRGTSLTIQCQVDSQVTMMFWYRQQPGQSLTLIATANQGSEATYESGFVIDKFPISRPNLTFSTLTVSNMSPEDSSIYLCSVGSPRDRTNTEAFFGQGTRLTVV.

The chain carries TRBV2 and TRBJ1-5; TRBD1 matches at 7 bases. Per the germline V gene, CDR1 is SNHLY and CDR2 is FYNNEI. The J segment lost 1 base and the V segment lost 5 bases, leaving 5 bases of the junction unmatched. There are 15 residues in the CDR3. The DNA for the CDR3 is TGTGCCAGCAGTTCACAGGGGAGCAGCAATCAGCCCCAGCATTTT. Protein sequence: CASSSQGSSNQPQHF.

The chain recombines TRBV18 with TRBJ1-1; tentative D call: TRBD1 (5 bases). The CDR3 is 15 residues long. Germline-derived CDR1 and CDR2 are KGHSH and LQKENI. V was trimmed by 6 bases and J by 4 bases, leaving 18 bases between them. The CDR3 here is CASSLEGTGGTEAFF. The CDR3 region has the DNA TGTGCCAGCTCGCTGGAAGGGACCGGCGGCACTGAAGCTTTCTTT.

The genes are TRBV19 and TRBJ1-2; D is uncertain. CDR3 length: 12 amino acids. CDR1 LNHDA and CDR2 SQIVND come from the germline V gene (reference sequence). The V gene lost 7 bases and the J gene lost 4 bases, with 10 bases spanning the gap. The CDR3 protein is CASTPGPYGYTF. CDR3 coding DNA: TGTGCCAGTACCCCCGGTCCCTATGGCTACACCTTC.